These 5 T cell receptor beta chains were all obtained from the same sample, sequenced in a study of blood T cell repertoires in COVID-19. Only in-frame clones appear in the TCRdb table, and some are missing; sequencing was by immunoSEQ multiplex PCR. The sample yields about 24,000 clones, around 86% seen once. Sequencing was performed on peripheral blood. The receptors stem from a human donor with active COVID-19. The donor label of this sample is uncertain.

This chain connects TRBV15 to TRBJ2-5, with TRBD2 matching over 12 bases. After removal of 5 bases from V and 2 bases from J, the junction contained 15 bases not matched to a gene. This CDR3 is 19 amino acids long. The germline CDR1 and CDR2 sequences are LNHNV and YYDKDF (reference sequence). The CDR3 DNA follows: TGTGCCACCAGCTTGAGTAGTGGGCTAGCGGGGGGGATACAAGAGACCCAGTACTTC. Translating it yields CATSLSSGLAGGIQETQYF.

The gene calls are TRBV18 and TRBJ1-2; possibly TRBD1 for D (5 bases). The CDR3 has 16 amino acids. Trimming took 2 bases from V and 1 from J, leaving 14 bases between them. CDR1 and CDR2 from the germline V gene are KGHSH and LQKENI. This CDR3 reads CASSPYRTPDNYGYTF. DNA for the CDR3: TGTGCCAGCTCACCATATCGGACACCGGATAACTATGGCTACACCTTC.

The chain links TRBV4-1 to TRBJ2-3; unclear D gene. The CDR3 covers 16 residues. Trimming cost V 2 bases and J 1 base, with 13 bases left between them. The V gene's germline CDR1 is MGHRA and CDR2 YSYEKL. The CDR3 region is CASSQSYLLGTDTQYF. The CDR3 region has the DNA TGCGCCAGCAGCCAATCTTACTTACTCGGCACAGATACGCAGTATTTT.

The chain combines TRBV6-2 or TRBV6-3 with TRBJ2-7; 8 bases match TRBD2. The CDR3 extends over 16 amino acids. Per germline, CDR1 MNHEY and CDR2 SVGEGT. Trimming at V came to 5 bases and at J to 5 bases, leaving 14 bases not matched to a gene. CDR3 DNA: TGTGCCAGCAGTGACCCCAGAGCGGGAGTCCCCGACGAGCAGTACTTC. It translates to CASSDPRAGVPDEQYF.

V and J are TRBV11-3 and TRBJ2-1; 10 bases fit TRBD1. Germline V gene lookup returns CDR1 SGHNT and CDR2 YENEEA. This CDR3 contains 16 residues. V lost 5 bases, J lost 2 bases, and 6 bases stayed unmatched. The CDR3 DNA sequence: TGTGCCAGCAGCCCGGCTGGGACAGGGGCCTACAATGAGCAGTTCTTC. Amino acid sequence: CASSPAGTGAYNEQFF.